These T cell receptor beta chains were read from a single sample in a study of cytomegalovirus exposure and HLA in healthy donors. Here immunoSEQ multiplex PCR was the method, and the copy in TCRdb shows in-frame clones only, minus some. The table includes 55,000 to 80,000 clones, about 75% detected once. Sample: PBMCs. Receptors were obtained from a man aged 70-80 years in good health and CMV-seronegative. Each CDR3 is given with its conserved first and last residue. A D gene is named only where the DNA matches it firmly. Size is stated for part of the rows, as once, few or many counts, or as a class when the clone is expanded.

j_gene	abundance	v_gene	d_gene	CDR3nt	CDR3aa
TRBJ2-7	NA	TRBV18	NA	TGTGCCAGCTCACCCGGGGGGCAGGACGAGCAGTACTTC	CASSPGGQDEQYF
TRBJ2-1	NA	TRBV18	NA	TGTGCCAGCTCAAGCGCAGACAATGAGCAGTTCTTC	CASSSADNEQFF
TRBJ1-1	few	TRBV18	TRBD1	TGTGCCAGCTCAGAGAGACAGGGCTCAGCTTTCTTT	CASSERQGSAFF
TRBJ1-5	once	TRBV21-1	NA	TGTGCCAGCAGCAAAGACAGGGGGCGAGGTCAGCCCCAGCATTTT	CASSKDRGRGQPQHF
TRBJ2-5	NA	TRBV6-5	NA	TGTGCCAGCACCGCCGGGTTCTCCCAAGAGACCCAGTACTTC	CASTAGFSQETQYF
TRBJ2-3	once	TRBV30	TRBD2	TGTGCCTGGGGCAGACTAGCGGGGGTGATGGATACGCAGTATTTT	CAWGRLAGVMDTQYF
TRBJ1-5	NA	TRBV6-5	NA	TGTGCCAGCAGTTGGGACACAAATCAGCCCCAGCATTTT	CASSWDTNQPQHF
TRBJ2-7	NA	TRBV4-3	TRBD2	TGCGCCAGCAGCCAAGATTACCGGGAGGCCTACGAGCAGTACTTC	CASSQDYREAYEQYF
TRBJ2-7	NA	TRBV5-1	TRBD2	TGCGCCAGCAGCTTGTTAGCGGGAGGAGTCTACGAGCAGTACTTC	CASSLLAGGVYEQYF
TRBJ1-1	few	TRBV11-2	TRBD1	TGTGCCAGCAGCTTAGGTATGGGACAGGGTGGGTGGAAAACTGAAGCTTTCTTT	CASSLGMGQGGWKTEAFF
TRBJ2-1	NA	TRBV7-2	NA	TGTGCCAGCAGCCCACAGATGTACAATGAGCAGTTCTTC	CASSPQMYNEQFF
TRBJ2-7	NA	TRBV19	TRBD1	TGTGCCAGTAGTATCAGGCAGGGGGCGCCTTACGAGCAGTACTTC	CASSIRQGAPYEQYF
TRBJ1-3	NA	TRBV5-4	TRBD1	TGTGCCAGCAGCAGGGACAGGGGAAACACCATATATTTT	CASSRDRGNTIYF
TRBJ1-2	NA	TRBV5-1	NA	TGCGCCAGCAGCTTGGGACAGGTACGAGATGGCTACACCTTC	CASSLGQVRDGYTF
TRBJ2-1	NA	TRBV5-4	TRBD2	TGTGCCAGCAGCTCTACTAGCGGGGGGGCTCATGAGCAGTTCTTC	CASSSTSGGAHEQFF
TRBJ1-4	NA	TRBV9	NA	TGTGCCAGCAGTATGCGGACAGCAACTAATGAAAAACTGTTTTTT	CASSMRTATNEKLFF
TRBJ1-6	NA	TRBV10-1	TRBD1	TGCGCCAGCAGTGTAACAGGGGGGAATTCACCCCTCCACTTT	CASSVTGGNSPLHF
TRBJ2-4	NA	TRBV4-3	NA	TGCGCCAGCAGCCACACGGTAGCCAAAAACATTCAGTACTTC	CASSHTVAKNIQYF
TRBJ1-2	NA	TRBV6-5	TRBD1	TGTGCCAGCAGTTACCAGGGACAGTCCTATGGCTACACCTTC	CASSYQGQSYGYTF
TRBJ2-2	NA	TRBV6-4	NA	TGTGCCAGCAGTGACTCCGGGAGCCTGAACACCGGGGAGCTGTTTTTT	CASSDSGSLNTGELFF
TRBJ2-4	once	TRBV11-3	TRBD2	TGTGCCAGCAGCCCTAGCGGGGGTGACCTAGCCAAAAACATTCAGTACTTC	CASSPSGGDLAKNIQYF
TRBJ1-3	NA	TRBV19	NA	TGTGCCAGTGGGACTTCGGGAAACACCATATATTTT	CASGTSGNTIYF
TRBJ1-5	NA	TRBV5-6	NA	TGTGCCAGCAGCTCCACCAACGACAGGATAAACAATCAGCCCCAGCATTTT	CASSSTNDRINNQPQHF
TRBJ1-5	NA	TRBV7-2	NA	TGTGCCAGCAGCCCCGAAGTTCTGGGCGTAAATCAGCCCCAGCATTTT	CASSPEVLGVNQPQHF
TRBJ2-7	NA	TRBV7-7	TRBD2	TGTGCTAGCAGCCGCGGGGGAGGGTCCGACTCCTACGAGCAGTACTTC	CASSRGGGSDSYEQYF
TRBJ2-6	NA	TRBV4-1	TRBD2	TGCGCCAGCAGCCTACTAGCGGGATCCTCTCGGGCCAACGTCCTGACTTTC	CASSLLAGSSRANVLTF
TRBJ2-3	NA	TRBV2	NA	TGTGCCAGCAACTTGGGGGGTCGCTTGGATACGCAGTATTTT	CASNLGGRLDTQYF
TRBJ1-2	NA	TRBV4-1	TRBD1	TGCGCCAGCAGCCCTTCCGGGACAGGGCTCGACTATGGCTACACCTTC	CASSPSGTGLDYGYTF
TRBJ1-5	medium-sized	TRBV6-1	TRBD1	TGTGCCAGCAGGACATGGCAGGGGGACAATCAGCCCCAGCATTTT	CASRTWQGDNQPQHF
TRBJ2-7	NA	TRBV5-5	NA	TGTGCCAGCAGCTTGGCAGGCAGGGCGATCTCCTACGAGCAGTACTTC	CASSLAGRAISYEQYF
TRBJ1-4	NA	TRBV9	NA	TGTGCCAGCAGCGTAGGTTTACTAGAGAATGAAAAACTGTTTTTT	CASSVGLLENEKLFF
TRBJ2-1	NA	TRBV7-2	TRBD2	TGTGCCAGCAGCCAAGCGGGAGACTTCTACAATGAGCAGTTCTTC	CASSQAGDFYNEQFF
TRBJ1-5	NA	TRBV5-1	NA	TGCGCCAGCAGCCCAGGGGATAGCAATCAGCCCCAGCATTTT	CASSPGDSNQPQHF
TRBJ2-7	NA	TRBV6-1	TRBD1	TGTGCCAGCAGTGCTGGACAGGGGCCATTCTACGAGCAGTACTTC	CASSAGQGPFYEQYF
TRBJ1-2	NA	TRBV19	NA	TGTGCCAGTAGTATCTCCCCAGGCGGGCTGGGCGGCTACACCTTC	CASSISPGGLGGYTF
TRBJ1-1	NA	TRBV21-1	NA	TGTGCCAGCAGCAAGAGACAGGGGGCGTTTACTGAAGCTTTCTTT	CASSKRQGAFTEAFF
TRBJ1-2	NA	TRBV11-2	NA	TGTGCCAGCAGCTCCCGGGGGGGCTATGGCTACACCTTC	CASSSRGGYGYTF
TRBJ1-3	NA	TRBV7-2	NA	TGTGCCAGCAGCTTAGCTGCGGACTCTGGAAACACCATATATTTT	CASSLAADSGNTIYF
TRBJ2-2	NA	TRBV7-9	NA	TGTTCCAGCAGCTTATTGGCAGGGCAACCCGGGGAGCTGTTTTTT	CSSSLLAGQPGELFF
TRBJ1-1	NA	TRBV7-9	TRBD1	TGTGCCAGCAGCTGGGTCCCGGGACAGGGACGACGGAACACTGAAGCTTTCTTT	CASSWVPGQGRRNTEAFF
TRBJ1-6	NA	TRBV9	TRBD1	TGTGCCAGCAGCCAACAGGGGGCGGGTTCACCCCTCCACTTT	CASSQQGAGSPLHF
TRBJ2-7	few	TRBV28	TRBD1	TGTGCCAGCAGTTCCCCCGGACAGGGTTTCTACGAGCAGTACTTC	CASSSPGQGFYEQYF
TRBJ2-7	NA	TRBV5-6	TRBD2	TGTGCCAGCACCTCCCTGGGGCTAGCGGGAGGTTACGAGCAGTACTTC	CASTSLGLAGGYEQYF
TRBJ2-2	NA	TRBV11-2	NA	TGTGCCAGCAGGGTCAGGACCCAGGGAGGCGGGGAGCTGTTTTTT	CASRVRTQGGGELFF
TRBJ1-6	NA	TRBV25-1	NA	TGTGCCAGCAGTATTGGGCAGGGCGATTCACCCCTCCACTTT	CASSIGQGDSPLHF
TRBJ1-2	NA	TRBV6-5	NA	TGTGCCAGCAGCCCGACAGAAGCTAACTATGGCTACACCTTC	CASSPTEANYGYTF
TRBJ2-2	NA	TRBV2	NA	TGTGCCAGCAGTCTTCAGGGTCATGGGAACACCGGGGAGCTGTTTTTT	CASSLQGHGNTGELFF
TRBJ2-7	NA	TRBV7-9	NA	TGTGCCAGCAGCTCCACCCGGCAGGACAGAGAGCAGTACTTC	CASSSTRQDREQYF
TRBJ2-7	NA	TRBV7-2	TRBD2	TGTGCCAGCAGCCCTAGCGGGGGCCTCTCCTACGAGCAGTACTTC	CASSPSGGLSYEQYF
TRBJ2-1	NA	TRBV21-1	NA	TGTGCCAGCAGCAAAGGGAAGACTAGCGGACTTTGGAGCTCCTACAATGAGCAGTTCTTC	CASSKGKTSGLWSSYNEQFF
TRBJ2-3	few	TRBV6-5	TRBD2	TGTGCCAGCAGCCTTAGCGGGGGGTTAACAGATACGCAGTATTTT	CASSLSGGLTDTQYF
TRBJ1-1	NA	TRBV27	NA	TGTGCCAGCAGTCTGCGTACGAACACTGAAGCTTTCTTT	CASSLRTNTEAFF
TRBJ1-2	NA	TRBV18	TRBD1	TGTGCCAGCTCACCGGGACAGGGGAATGGCTACACCTTC	CASSPGQGNGYTF
TRBJ2-7	NA	TRBV9	NA	TGTGCCAGCAGCGTAGGAGGGTCGTTAGCCCCCTACGAGCAGTACTTC	CASSVGGSLAPYEQYF
TRBJ2-7	NA	TRBV2	TRBD2	TGTGCCAGCAGCAGCGGGAGGAACTCCTACGAGCAGTACTTC	CASSSGRNSYEQYF
TRBJ1-1	NA	TRBV2	TRBD1	TGTGCCAGCAGTGTCGAGGGGGCGCGGACTGAAGCTTTCTTT	CASSVEGARTEAFF
TRBJ1-1	NA	TRBV28	NA	TGTGCCAGCACAGTGAACACTGAAGCTTTCTTT	CASTVNTEAFF